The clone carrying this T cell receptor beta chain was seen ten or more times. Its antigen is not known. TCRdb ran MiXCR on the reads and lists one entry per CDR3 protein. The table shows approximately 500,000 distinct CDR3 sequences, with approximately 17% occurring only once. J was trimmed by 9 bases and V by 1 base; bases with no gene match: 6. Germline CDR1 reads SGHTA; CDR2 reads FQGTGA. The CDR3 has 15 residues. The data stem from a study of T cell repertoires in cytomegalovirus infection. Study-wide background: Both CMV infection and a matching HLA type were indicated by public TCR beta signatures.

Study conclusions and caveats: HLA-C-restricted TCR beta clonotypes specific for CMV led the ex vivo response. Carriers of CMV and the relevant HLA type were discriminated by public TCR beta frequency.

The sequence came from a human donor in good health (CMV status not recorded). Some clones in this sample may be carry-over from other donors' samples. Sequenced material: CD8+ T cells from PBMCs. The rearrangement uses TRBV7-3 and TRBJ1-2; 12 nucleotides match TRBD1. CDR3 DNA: TGTGCCAGCAGCTTAATGGGACAGGGGGCTAAAAGCTACACCTTC. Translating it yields CASSLMGQGAKSYTF.